The source of this T cell receptor beta chain is a study of cytomegalovirus exposure and HLA in healthy donors. PCR used 60 Vbeta primers and 13 Jbeta primers. The assay was immunoSEQ multiplex PCR, and TCRdb's table has in-frame clones only and misses some. Of about 140,000 clones detected, approximately 84% appear once; the ten largest clones hold 1.9%. This CDR3 spans 15 amino acids. Germline assignment: CDR1 LGHNA and CDR2 YNFKEQ. V lost 2 bases to trimming and J lost 2 bases; unmatched junction nucleotides: 1. The material sequenced was PBMCs. The chain uses TRBV4-2 and TRBJ2-7; 12 bases line up with TRBD2. The TCR comes from a woman in her thirties or forties in good health and CMV-seronegative. The CDR3 region has the DNA TGTGCCAGCAGCCAACTAGCGGGAGGGACCTACGAGCAGTACTTC. This codes for CASSQLAGGTYEQYF.